Below, 3 T cell receptor beta chains from the same sample are listed, as sequenced in a study of blood T cell repertoires in COVID-19 (dated by TCRdb to 2020 to 2021). Receptor libraries were prepared by the immunoSEQ multiplex PCR assay. In TCRdb, the immuneACCESS table is reduced to in-frame sequences with V and J assigned. These tables do not hold every clone; where another copy was compared, an unresolved V gene accounts for under half, and the others remain unexplained. The sample table contains about 170,000 clones; only one count was recorded for 80% to 90% of them. The ten most abundant clones make up roughly 2% of the sample. Sequencing input: peripheral blood. Receptor source: an elderly woman with acute or convalescent COVID-19.

V usage is TRBV28 and J usage is TRBJ1-1; tentative D call: TRBD1 (5 bases). The CDR3 runs to 14 residues. V was shortened by 7 bases and J by 4 bases, with 16 bases between the two germline ends. Germline V CDR1 and CDR2: MDHEN, SYDVKM. As DNA, the CDR3 is TGTGCCAGCACCCGGGCCGGGGGTACCACTGAAGCTTTCTTT. Encoded protein: CASTRAGGTTEAFF.

J is TRBJ1-1 and V is TRBV6-5; D uncertain. Germline V gene lookup returns CDR1 MNHEY and CDR2 SVGAGI. The CDR3 loop spans 14 amino acids. Trimming left V 0 bases short and J 6 bases short, with 11 bases between. CDR3 residues: CASSYSRLVPEAFF. The CDR3 DNA is TGTGCCAGCAGTTACTCAAGGCTAGTTCCTGAAGCTTTCTTT.

V and J are TRBV9 and TRBJ2-3; 12 positions match TRBD2. The germline V gene has CDR1 SGDLS and CDR2 YYNGEE. This CDR3 has 18 amino acids. V shed 4 bases and J 1 base; nucleotides not matched to a gene: 10. The CDR3 region is CASSRRPTSGGGTDTQYF. The CDR3 DNA reads TGTGCCAGCAGCCGCCGGCCGACTAGCGGGGGAGGCACAGATACGCAGTATTTT.